This T cell receptor beta chain was documented in a study of Ad26.COV2.S vaccination and SARS-CoV-2 variants. Study context: Ad26.COV2.S shots went into the muscle once or twice, 56 days apart.

Sequencing used immunoSEQ multiplex PCR; TCRdb keeps in-frame clones, though not all of them. The sample holds some 370,000 clones; 83% are singletons and the top ten take about 8%. The treatment: 19 received Ad26.COV2.S at low or high dose, single or two shots; several received placebo; per-sample allocation not given. Sampling happened 63 days after the first vaccine or placebo injection. V was trimmed by 0 bases and J by 4 bases, leaving 12 bases between them. The CDR3 extends over 15 amino acids. Germline CDR1 and CDR2: MNHEY and SVGEGT. A single count supports this clone. Its antigen is unknown. Study-wide findings and caveats: Whether participants received vaccine or placebo, their non-spike TCR breadth was similar.

Sample: peripheral blood, taken in a trial of Ad26.COV2.S vaccine versus placebo. The J gene is TRBJ1-2, the V gene TRBV6-2 or TRBV6-3, with D tentatively TRBD1 (5 bases). The origin of this receptor is a person aged 18-60 years who received the Ad26.COV2.S COVID-19 vaccine or a placebo. The CDR3 bases are TGTGCCAGCAGTTACTCGACGTCAGGGTTCTATGGCTACACCTTC. As protein: CASSYSTSGFYGYTF.